This TCR beta chain was identified in a study of blood T cell repertoires in COVID-19. Assay: immunoSEQ multiplex PCR; the TCRdb copy retains only in-frame clones and omits some. The table includes hundreds of thousands of clones, about 82% detected once. V was pared by 5 bases and J by 4 bases, with 6 bases between. CDR3 length equals 12 residues. From germline, CDR1 is KGHSH and CDR2 LQKENI. Sequencing was carried out using PBMCs or T cells enriched from blood (not recorded which). This TCR derives from a woman aged 50 to 65 with acute COVID-19. The V gene is TRBV18, the J gene TRBJ1-5; D uncertain. The CDR3 DNA reads as TGTGCCAGCTCATCCCCAAATCAGCCCCAGCATTTT. Translation: CASSSPNQPQHF.